One sample yielded the 30 T cell receptor beta chains listed below, sequenced in a study of radiation and T cells in renal cell carcinoma. Sequencing used immunoSEQ multiplex PCR; TCRdb keeps in-frame clones, though not all of them. The table includes around 140,000 clones, 65% to 90% detected once. Time point specified: blood 4 weeks post-SBRT, at nephrectomy. Treatment reported: 15 Gy SBRT to primary tumor, nephrectomy 4 weeks later. The specimen was blood, collected from a patient whose treatment included radiotherapy and nephrectomy. These receptors originate from a woman aged 50 to 60 with renal cell carcinoma.

V and J are TRBV4-3 and TRBJ1-2, with 7 bases aligning to TRBD1. J was trimmed by 2 bases and V by 4 bases; bases with no gene match: 10. From germline, CDR1 is LGHNA and CDR2 YSLEER. The CDR3 covers 16 residues. CDR3 residues: CASSLHRDRYNYGYTF. The CDR3 DNA is TGCGCCAGCAGCCTCCACCGGGACAGATACAACTATGGCTACACCTTC.

V gene TRBV5-1 combines with J gene TRBJ2-1; D gene ambiguous. CDR1 is SGHRS, CDR2 YFSETQ, per germline. The CDR3 contains 15 residues. The germline V and J ends were trimmed by 0 bases and 6 bases, with 13 bases remaining between them. The CDR3 region is CASSLDPHGTNEQFF. The CDR3 DNA sequence: TGCGCCAGCAGCTTGGACCCCCACGGTACCAATGAGCAGTTCTTC.

This chain connects TRBV5-1 to TRBJ1-4, with TRBD1 matching 10 bases. J gave up 8 bases and V 4 bases, and 5 bases lay outside the gene matches. This CDR3 is 14 amino acids long. CDR1 and CDR2 from the germline V gene are SGHRS and YFSETQ. The CDR3 DNA reads as TGCGCCAGCAGCGGGACAGGGGTTGTGGAAAAACTGTTTTTT. Translated: CASSGTGVVEKLFF.

The V gene is TRBV2, the J gene TRBJ1-2; D is uncertain. Germline V gene lookup returns CDR1 SNHLY and CDR2 FYNNEI. This CDR3 spans 10 amino acids. V lost 6 bases and J lost 10, with 9 bases in between. CDR3: CASRIQDYTF. The DNA of the CDR3 is TGTGCCAGCAGGATCCAGGACTACACCTTC.

V and J are TRBV6-6 and TRBJ2-1, with D unresolved. The CDR3 totals 12 residues. Trimming took off 6 bases at V and 5 bases at J, with 8 bases between the two ends. The V gene's germline CDR1 is MNHNY and CDR2 SVGAGI (reference sequence). In nucleotides, the CDR3 is TGTGCCAGCAGCTGGGTGGACAATGAGCAGTTCTTC. It encodes CASSWVDNEQFF.

The chain uses TRBV7-9 and TRBJ1-1; 9 nucleotides agree with TRBD1. The V and J ends lost 5 bases and 8 bases, in that order; junction bases with no gene match: 3. The length of the CDR3 is 12 residues. From germline, CDR1 is SEHNR and CDR2 FQNEAQ (reference sequence). The CDR3 DNA reads TGTGCCAGCAGCCGTGGACAGGGGGAAGCTTTCTTT. Translation gives CASSRGQGEAFF. Looking up the rest from reference TRBV7-9 and TRBJ1-1 gives the full variable domain: DTGVSQNPRHKITKRGQNVTFRCDPISEHNRLYWYRQTLGQGPEFLTYFQNEAQLEKSRLLSDRFSAERPKGSFSTLEIQRTEQGDSAMYLCASSRGQGEAFFGQGTRLTVV.

This CDR3 reads CASSLTGGRTEAFF. The DNA for the CDR3 is TGTGCCAGCAGCTTAACGGGGGGGCGCACTGAAGCTTTCTTT. The chain carries TRBV7-2 and TRBJ1-1, with TRBD1 as a possible D gene (6 bases). The CDR3 runs 14 residues. CDR1 is SGHTA, CDR2 FQGNSA, per germline. V lost 2 bases and J lost 4, with 11 bases in between.

This rearrangement joins TRBV11-2 to TRBJ2-7, with 7 bases that match TRBD2. This CDR3 is 14 amino acids long. Losses at the gene ends were 1 base for V and 3 bases for J; bases not matched to a gene: 3. Germline CDR1 SGHAT, CDR2 FQNNGV. The CDR3: CASSLVSGGYEQYF. CDR3 coding DNA: TGTGCCAGCAGCTTAGTCTCGGGAGGCTACGAGCAGTACTTC.

The V gene is TRBV27, the J gene TRBJ1-1; 7 nucleotides agree with TRBD1. The CDR3 has 15 amino acids. Looked up from germline, CDR1 is MNHEY and CDR2 is SMNVEV (reference sequence). V was pared by 3 bases and J by 5 bases, with 9 bases of the junction left unmatched. In DNA, the CDR3 is TGTGCCAGCAGTTTTTCGGCAGGGGGGAGGACTGAAGCTTTCTTT. Protein: CASSFSAGGRTEAFF.

This chain links TRBV29-1 with TRBJ2-7, with 9 nucleotides matching TRBD1. This CDR3 spans 13 amino acids. The V gene end was trimmed by 6 bases and the J gene end by 4 bases; junction bases not matched to a gene: 7. The germline gives CDR1 SQVTM, CDR2 ANQGSEA. The CDR3 sequence is CSVTTGGRYEQYF. The CDR3 bases are TGCAGCGTCACTACAGGGGGCCGGTACGAGCAGTACTTC.

The chain joins TRBV7-2 to TRBJ1-1; TRBD1 might be the D (6 bases). The CDR3 is made up of 13 amino acids. V shed 4 bases and J shed 1 base, with 7 bases lying between them. Germline V gene data show CDR1 as SGHTA and CDR2 as FQGNSA. CDR3 in amino acids: CASSSDRNTEAFF. CDR3 in DNA: TGTGCCAGCAGCTCGGACAGGAACACTGAAGCTTTCTTT.

V usage is TRBV10-1 and J usage is TRBJ2-7, with TRBD1 matching over 8 bases. The CDR3 has 14 amino acids. Losses at the gene ends were 2 bases for V and 2 bases for J; bases not matched to a gene: 2. Germline CDR1 is WNHNN and CDR2 is SYGVQD (reference sequence). The CDR3 nucleotides read TGCGCCAGCAGTGAGGGACAGGGTCCCTACGAGCAGTACTTC. Its translation is CASSEGQGPYEQYF.

V gene TRBV28 combines with J gene TRBJ2-2; 13 bases are shared with TRBD2. Looked up from germline, CDR1 is MDHEN and CDR2 is SYDVKM. This CDR3 comprises 17 residues. V shed 5 bases and J 2 bases; nucleotides not matched to a gene: 5. CDR3 sequence: CASSLTSGGANTGELFF. For the CDR3, the DNA is TGTGCCAGCAGTCTCACTAGCGGGGGGGCCAACACCGGGGAGCTGTTTTTT.

The rearrangement joins TRBV5-6 to TRBJ1-3; no clear D gene. Germline loops: CDR1 SGHDT, CDR2 YYEEEE. This CDR3 spans 14 amino acids. V was cut by 0 bases and J by 3 bases, with 7 bases left in between. The CDR3 sequence is CASSLGRVGNTIYF. CDR3 bases: TGTGCCAGCAGCTTGGGAAGGGTTGGAAACACCATATATTTT.

The rearrangement joins TRBV9 to TRBJ2-2; weak D call: TRBD2 (6 bases). V lost 4 bases and J 2 bases, leaving 12 bases between the germline ends. Germline values: CDR1 SGDLS, CDR2 YYNGEE. The CDR3 is 15 residues long. The CDR3 loop is CASSWGDANTGELFF. The CDR3, as DNA: TGTGCCAGCAGCTGGGGGGACGCCAACACCGGGGAGCTGTTTTTT.

V gene TRBV7-9 combines with J gene TRBJ1-2, with D tentatively TRBD1 (5 bases). The CDR3 is 14 amino acids. From germline, CDR1 is SEHNR and CDR2 FQNEAQ (reference sequence). Trimming took off 5 bases at V and 2 bases at J, with 12 bases between the two ends. CDR3 sequence reads: CASSPRDYNYGYTF. CDR3 sequence (DNA): TGTGCCAGCAGCCCACGGGACTACAACTATGGCTACACCTTC.

The chain is built from TRBV7-9 and TRBJ1-2; D not resolved. V lost 0 bases and J 6 bases, leaving 11 bases between the germline ends. The CDR3 sequence is 14 residues long. From germline, CDR1 is SEHNR and CDR2 FQNEAQ (reference sequence). The CDR3 DNA follows: TGTGCCAGCAGCTTAGCGTTGGATCAGAATGGCTACACCTTC. Translating it yields CASSLALDQNGYTF.

The V and J genes are TRBV6-5 and TRBJ1-5; no firm D call. V lost 2 bases, J lost 4 bases, and 6 bases lay in between. The CDR3 runs to 13 residues. Germline-derived CDR1 and CDR2 are MNHEY and SVGAGI. CDR3 loop: CASSYAPNQPQHF. In DNA, the CDR3 is TGTGCCAGCAGTTACGCACCTAATCAGCCCCAGCATTTT.

V usage is TRBV10-3 and J usage is TRBJ2-6; 7 nucleotides agree with TRBD2. The CDR3 is 16 residues long. V trimming: 7 bases; J trimming: 7 bases; junction bases outside the gene matches: 13. CDR1 is ENHRY and CDR2 is SYGVKD in the germline V gene. The CDR3 nucleotides are TGTGCCATCACACCCAGGGAGGGGCGCACCGCCAACGTCCTGACTTTC. Its protein product is CAITPREGRTANVLTF.

This clone was seen a handful of times. The chain carries TRBV7-8 and TRBJ1-2, with 8 bases lining up with TRBD1. V lost 5 bases to trimming and J lost 4 bases; unmatched junction nucleotides: 6. The CDR3 contains 14 residues. CDR1 and CDR2 (germline): SGHVS, FQNEAQ. The CDR3 loop is CASSPDRVSYGYTF. The CDR3 region has the DNA TGTGCCAGCAGCCCGGACAGGGTGTCCTATGGCTACACCTTC.

The chain joins TRBV4-2 to TRBJ1-4, with 8 nucleotides matching TRBD1. This CDR3 has 15 amino acids. Germline V lookup: CDR1 LGHNA, CDR2 YNFKEQ. V was clipped by 0 bases and J by 6 bases; unmatched bases: 3. The CDR3 nucleotides read TGTGCCAGCAGCCAAGATCAGGGGGCGGATGAAAAACTGTTTTTT. Translation: CASSQDQGADEKLFF.

The rearrangement uses TRBV9 and TRBJ1-5; tentative D call: TRBD1 (5 bases). The CDR3 has 14 residues. Trimming stripped 3 bases from V and 6 bases from J, with 13 bases between. Germline CDR1 and CDR2: SGDLS and YYNGEE. DNA of the CDR3: TGTGCCAGCAGCGGCGGGGCAAGCGCTCAGCCCCAGCATTTT. The encoded protein is CASSGGASAQPQHF.

The chain recombines TRBV7-6 with TRBJ2-5; D gene uncertain. The germline gives CDR1 SGHVS, CDR2 FNYEAQ. This CDR3 has 15 amino acids. V gave up 2 bases and J gave up 1 base, with 11 bases separating them. CDR3 residues: CASSLYARGQETQYF. The DNA of the CDR3 is TGTGCCAGCAGCTTATACGCCCGAGGCCAAGAGACCCAGTACTTC.

The chain links TRBV5-5 to TRBJ1-1; no definite D call. The germline gives CDR1 SGHKS, CDR2 YYEKEE (reference sequence). The CDR3 consists of 13 residues. V was shortened by 4 bases and J by 3 bases, with 10 bases between the two germline ends. CDR3 in amino acids: CASSAGPDTEAFF. CDR3 coding DNA: TGTGCCAGCAGCGCCGGACCGGACACTGAAGCTTTCTTT. Complete variable domain (other parts from reference TRBV5-5 and TRBJ1-1): DAGVTQSPTHLIKTRGQQVTLRCSPISGHKSVSWYQQVLGQGPQFIFQYYEKEERGRGNFPDRFSARQFPNYSSELNVNALLLGDSALYLCASSAGPDTEAFFGQGTRLTVV.

The CDR3 loop reads CASTPRRGSYEQYF. CDR3 nucleotide sequence: TGTGCCAGCACTCCCCGGAGGGGATCGTACGAGCAGTACTTC. V gene TRBV6-5 combines with J gene TRBJ2-7; D perhaps matches TRBD2 (6 bases). CDR3 length: 14 residues. Between the trimmed V and J ends, which lost 7 bases and 4 bases, there was a span of 17 bases. Per germline, CDR1 MNHEY and CDR2 SVGAGI.

This clone was picked up a small number of times. CDR3 bases: TGTGCCAGCAGCCTACAGGGGATGAACACTGAAGCTTTCTTT. Amino acid sequence: CASSLQGMNTEAFF. V gene TRBV2 combines with J gene TRBJ1-1; 7 bases line up with TRBD1. This CDR3 region has 14 residues. The germline CDR1 and CDR2 sequences are SNHLY and FYNNEI. Unmatched junction bases numbered 4, after V lost 6 bases and J lost 0 bases.

The genes are TRBV2 and TRBJ2-4, with 9 nucleotides matching TRBD1. V shed 6 bases and J 0 bases; nucleotides not matched to a gene: 3. Germline V gene sequence: CDR1 SNHLY, CDR2 FYNNEI. The length of the CDR3 is 15 residues. This chain's CDR3 is CASSGTGTAKNIQYF. CDR3 coding DNA: TGTGCCAGCAGCGGGACAGGGACAGCCAAAAACATTCAGTACTTC. The whole variable domain, remainder taken from reference TRBV2 and TRBJ2-4, is EPEVTQTPSHQVTQMGQEVILRCVPISNHLYFYWYRQILGQKVEFLVSFYNNEISEKSEIFDDQFSVERPDGSNFTLKIRSTKLEDSAMYFCASSGTGTAKNIQYFGAGTRLSVL.

V usage is TRBV7-2 and J usage is TRBJ1-5; D not certain. Looked up from germline, CDR1 is SGHTA and CDR2 is FQGNSA. Trimming removed 4 bases at V and 2 bases at J, with 12 bases between. This CDR3 is built from 15 residues. This CDR3 reads CASSSGWLGNQPQHF. The CDR3 DNA reads as TGTGCCAGCAGCTCCGGGTGGTTAGGCAATCAGCCCCAGCATTTT.

The chain joins TRBV5-1 to TRBJ2-3; TRBD2 agrees at 13 bases. Trimming took 4 bases from V and 9 from J; bases not matched to a gene: 14. The CDR3 length is 17 residues. Germline lookup yields CDR1 SGHRS and CDR2 YFSETQ. CDR3 nucleotides: TGCGCCAGCAGCACGGCGGGACTAGCGGGACCCACTAACACGCAGTATTTT. This sequence encodes CASSTAGLAGPTNTQYF.

This clone was found once. The chain combines TRBV4-2 with TRBJ2-1, with a weak D call TRBD2 (6 bases). This CDR3 spans 15 amino acids. CDR1 and CDR2 from the germline V gene are LGHNA and YNFKEQ. The ends were cut back, 4 bases at V and 9 bases at J, with 19 bases in the middle. The CDR3 DNA reads TGTGCCAGCAGCCCCTTCTCAGGAACTAGCTTTGAGCAGTTCTTC. As protein: CASSPFSGTSFEQFF.